The rows below give T cell receptor beta chains drawn from one sample of a study of metastatic and nonmetastatic thyroid tumors. Via MiXCR, TCRdb re-called the PCR reads. The sample has roughly 18,000 clones, 30% to 40% seen once. Sequences were obtained from tumor tissue. The receptors shown here come from a male donor with papillary thyroid cancer or a benign thyroid nodule (not recorded which). Some clones in this sample may be carry-over from other donors' samples. Both conserved end residues are part of each CDR3. The D gene is left open where the match is weak. Some rows have no size entry. The others give once, few or many, or a class for an expanded clone.

clone_size: few
v_call: TRBV6-1
j_call: TRBJ2-1
d_call: TRBD2
cdr3_nt: TGTGCCAGCAGTGAACAGCGGGGAACCTACAATGAGCAGTTCTTC
cdr3_aa: CASSEQRGTYNEQFF

clone_size: -
v_call: TRBV27
j_call: TRBJ2-2
d_call: -
cdr3_nt: TGTGCCAGCAGTTTAATAGCGAACACCGGGGAGCTGTTTTTT
cdr3_aa: CASSLIANTGELFF

clone_size: medium-sized
v_call: TRBV25-1
j_call: TRBJ2-7
d_call: -
cdr3_nt: TGTGCCAGCAGGGTGGGCGGGGACGCCTATGAGCAGTACTTC
cdr3_aa: CASRVGGDAYEQYF

clone_size: -
v_call: TRBV20-1
j_call: TRBJ1-6
d_call: TRBD1
cdr3_nt: TGCAGTGCTAACCCCGAGACAGGGACCTACTATAATTCACCCCTCCACTTT
cdr3_aa: CSANPETGTYYNSPLHF

clone_size: many
v_call: TRBV11-2
j_call: TRBJ2-1
d_call: TRBD2
cdr3_nt: TGTGCCAGCAGCACCCGGACTAGCGGGAGCAATGAGCAGTTCTTC
cdr3_aa: CASSTRTSGSNEQFF

clone_size: many
v_call: TRBV19
j_call: TRBJ2-1
d_call: TRBD2
cdr3_nt: TGTGCCAGTAGTATTTCGACTAGCGGGAGTATCTACAATGAGCAGTTCTTC
cdr3_aa: CASSISTSGSIYNEQFF

clone_size: -
v_call: TRBV14
j_call: TRBJ1-1
d_call: -
cdr3_nt: TGTGCCAGCAGCCAAGATTGGGGCAGGGTGATTGAAGCTTTCTTT
cdr3_aa: CASSQDWGRVIEAFF

clone_size: -
v_call: TRBV6-2/TRBV6-3
j_call: TRBJ1-1
d_call: -
cdr3_nt: TGTGCCAGCAGCTTAGCGGGGAACCCTGAAGCTTTCTTT
cdr3_aa: CASSLAGNPEAFF

clone_size: few
v_call: TRBV27
j_call: TRBJ2-2
d_call: TRBD1
cdr3_nt: TGTGCCAGCATACGCCCCAAGACAGGGAACACCGGGGAGCAGTTTTTT
cdr3_aa: CASIRPKTGNTGEQFF

clone_size: -
v_call: TRBV24-1
j_call: TRBJ2-1
d_call: TRBD2
cdr3_nt: TGTGCCACCAGGGGGGGGACCGATACGTTCAATGAGCAGTTCTTC
cdr3_aa: CATRGGTDTFNEQFF

clone_size: -
v_call: TRBV20-1
j_call: TRBJ1-6
d_call: TRBD1
cdr3_nt: TGCAGTGCTCTGACAGGGGATTCACCCCTCCACTTT
cdr3_aa: CSALTGDSPLHF

clone_size: medium-sized
v_call: TRBV29-1
j_call: TRBJ2-1
d_call: TRBD1
cdr3_nt: TGCAGCGTAAGGCCGGACAGGGGGTCCTACAATGAGCAGTTCTTC
cdr3_aa: CSVRPDRGSYNEQFF

clone_size: medium-sized
v_call: TRBV11-2
j_call: TRBJ1-4
d_call: -
cdr3_nt: TGTGCCAGCAGCTTACAAGGGGAAAAACTGTTTTTT
cdr3_aa: CASSLQGEKLFF